This passage covers 20 T cell receptor beta chains from one sample sequenced in a study of blood T cell repertoires in COVID-19 (dated by TCRdb to the early 2020s). Library construction relied on the immunoSEQ multiplex PCR assay. The table comes from immuneACCESS by way of TCRdb, which keeps in-frame sequences with V and J called. Part of the clones is missing from these tables; in studies checked, under half for an unresolved V gene and the rest for unknown reasons. In all, the sample holds 70,000 to 95,000 clones, and nearly 90% of those were seen once. Of the sample, roughly 4.9% falls within the top ten clones. The sample consisted of peripheral blood. The receptors here all came from an elderly woman with active COVID-19.

The CDR3 DNA reads TGTGCCAGTAGTGGGACAGGGGTCGGAAACACCATATATTTT. Protein sequence: CASSGTGVGNTIYF. This chain joins TRBV19 and TRBJ1-3; 10 positions agree with TRBD1. Trimming cost V 5 bases and J 4 bases; bases outside gene matches: 2. Germline loops: CDR1 LNHDA, CDR2 SQIVND (reference sequence). This CDR3 spans 14 amino acids.

The chain uses TRBV5-6 and TRBJ2-5; 12 bases are a match to TRBD2. J was trimmed by 5 bases and V by 4 bases; bases with no gene match: 6. The CDR3 spans 15 residues. The V gene's germline CDR1 is SGHDT and CDR2 YYEEEE. The CDR3 DNA reads as TGTGCCAGCAGCATTGGGACTAGCGGGCGGGAGACCCAGTACTTC. It is translated as CASSIGTSGRETQYF. Combining the CDR3 with reference TRBV5-6 and TRBJ2-5 gives the whole variable domain DAGVTQSPTHLIKTRGQQVTLRCSPKSGHDTVSWYQQALGQGPQFIFQYYEEEERQRGNFPDRFSGHQFPNYSSELNVNALLLGDSALYLCASSIGTSGRETQYFGPGTRLLVL.

The rearrangement uses TRBV9 and TRBJ2-1; tentative D call: TRBD1 (6 bases). Germline V lookup: CDR1 SGDLS, CDR2 YYNGEE. The CDR3 is 13 amino acids. The V gene lost 3 bases and the J gene lost 8 bases, with 12 bases spanning the gap. DNA for the CDR3: TGTGCCAGCAGCGCTACAGGGTACGATGAGCAGTTCTTC. Protein: CASSATGYDEQFF. Variable domain in full (rest from reference TRBV9 and TRBJ2-1): DSGVTQTPKHLITATGQRVTLRCSPRSGDLSVYWYQQSLDQGLQFLIQYYNGEERAKGNILERFSAQQFPDLHSELNLSSLELGDSALYFCASSATGYDEQFFGPGTRLTVL.

This clone has only a few counts. V gene TRBV4-1 combines with J gene TRBJ2-7, with 9 bases fitting TRBD1. The germline V gene has CDR1 MGHRA and CDR2 YSYEKL. Trimming at V came to 0 bases and at J to 1 base, leaving 1 base not matched to a gene. The CDR3 is 15 amino acids. For the CDR3, the DNA is TGCGCCAGCAGCCAAGAAGGGACAGGGTCCTACGAGCAGTACTTC. Translated: CASSQEGTGSYEQYF.

This clone appeared a single time. V and J are TRBV7-9 and TRBJ2-1, with a possible D match to TRBD2 (6 bases). Trimming left V 1 base short and J 8 bases short, with 15 bases between. The CDR3 is made up of 15 amino acids. Per germline, CDR1 SEHNR and CDR2 FQNEAQ (reference sequence). The CDR3 here is CASSLGGRHGDEQFF. The CDR3 bases are TGTGCCAGCAGCTTAGGTGGGAGGCACGGGGATGAGCAGTTCTTC. The complete variable domain, with remaining parts taken from reference TRBV7-9 and TRBJ2-1, reads DTGVSQNPRHKITKRGQNVTFRCDPISEHNRLYWYRQTLGQGPEFLTYFQNEAQLEKSRLLSDRFSAERPKGSFSTLEIQRTEQGDSAMYLCASSLGGRHGDEQFFGPGTRLTVL.

This clone was detected only a few times. V is TRBV19 and J is TRBJ2-1; D not certain. Germline lookup yields CDR1 LNHDA and CDR2 SQIVND (reference sequence). V was trimmed by 7 bases and J by 0 bases, leaving 7 bases between them. CDR3 length: 13 residues. This CDR3 reads CASTSASYNEQFF. The CDR3 DNA reads as TGTGCCAGTACGAGCGCCTCCTACAATGAGCAGTTCTTC.

J is TRBJ2-5 and V is TRBV30; weak D call: TRBD1 (6 bases). The V gene lost 0 bases and the J gene lost 5 bases, with 13 bases spanning the gap. The CDR3 runs to 14 residues. The V gene's germline CDR1 is GTSNPN and CDR2 SVGIG (reference sequence). The CDR3 loop reads CAWSVGQGLETQYF. As DNA, the CDR3 is TGTGCCTGGAGTGTAGGGCAGGGGTTGGAGACCCAGTACTTC.

The chain combines TRBV7-3 with TRBJ2-3; the D is unclear. Looked up from germline, CDR1 is SGHTA and CDR2 is FQGTGA. The CDR3 spans 13 residues. The germline V and J ends were trimmed by 5 bases and 0 bases, with 6 bases remaining between them. For the CDR3, the DNA is TGTGCCAGCAGCGGGCAAAGCACAGATACGCAGTATTTT. This gives the protein CASSGQSTDTQYF. The variable domain in full, with the rest retrieved from reference TRBV7-3 and TRBJ2-3, is GAGVSQTPSNKVTEKGKYVELRCDPISGHTALYWYRQSLGQGPEFLIYFQGTGAADDSGLPNDRFFAVRPEGSVSTLKIQRTERGDSAVYLCASSGQSTDTQYFGPGTRLTVL.

The chain couples TRBV5-4 to TRBJ2-5; the match to TRBD2 covers 11 bases. J lost 4 bases, V lost 0 bases, and 11 bases had no gene match. Germline CDR1 is SGHNT and CDR2 is YYREEE (reference sequence). The CDR3 sequence is 18 residues long. The CDR3 bases are TGTGCCAGCAGCTTGGATACTAGCGGGAGTTCTGGACGAGAGACCCAGTACTTC. As protein: CASSLDTSGSSGRETQYF.

The genes are TRBV21-1 and TRBJ1-1; TRBD1, the table's D call, lacks a check against the DNA. TRBV21-1 is recorded as a pseudogene. This CDR3 contains 15 residues. This CDR3 is CASSKVEQGGTEAFF. The CDR3 DNA reads as TGTGCCAGCAGCAAAGTCGAACAGGGTGGCACTGAAGCTTTCTTT.

V and J are TRBV7-3 and TRBJ2-7; weak D call: TRBD2 (6 bases). With 5 bases removed from V and 1 base from J, the gap between germline ends came to 15 bases. Per germline, CDR1 SGHTA and CDR2 FQGTGA. The CDR3 is 15 amino acids. The CDR3 is CASSQGGSGSYEQYF. The DNA of the CDR3 is TGTGCCAGCAGCCAAGGTGGTAGCGGATCCTACGAGCAGTACTTC.

The chain recombines TRBV10-3 with TRBJ1-6, with D possibly being TRBD1 (6 bases). The germline V gene has CDR1 ENHRY and CDR2 SYGVKD. The V end lost 3 bases, the J end lost 6 bases, and 12 bases lay between the germline ends. CDR3 length equals 15 residues. The chain's CDR3 is CAISETGQSNSPLHF. DNA of the CDR3: TGTGCCATCAGTGAAACTGGACAGAGTAATTCACCCCTCCACTTT.

The J gene is TRBJ1-4, the V gene TRBV10-2; 11 nucleotides align to TRBD1. This CDR3 has 20 amino acids. With V trimmed by 3 bases and J by 3 bases, 15 bases remained unmatched. Germline CDR1 WSHSY, CDR2 SAAADI. The CDR3 region has the DNA TGCGCCAGCAGTGATTTAAGGACAGGGGGCGCGGTTGGGGCTAATGAAAAACTGTTTTTT. This encodes CASSDLRTGGAVGANEKLFF.

The V gene is TRBV3-1 (or the pseudogene TRBV3-2), the J gene TRBJ1-5; no firm D call. Trimming took 0 bases from V and 7 from J, leaving 7 bases between them. The germline gives CDR1 LGHDT, CDR2 YNNKEL (reference sequence). CDR3 size: 13 residues. In nucleotides, the CDR3 is TGTGCCAGCAGCCAAGATATTGGCCAGCCCCAGCATTTT. Translating it yields CASSQDIGQPQHF.

The chain combines TRBV7-2 with TRBJ2-5, with 8 bases matching TRBD2. The V gene end was trimmed by 5 bases and the J gene end by 5 bases; junction bases not matched to a gene: 7. Germline V gene sequence: CDR1 SGHTA, CDR2 FQGNSA. The CDR3 sequence is 14 residues long. CDR3 amino acids: CASSLGLGSETQYF. In DNA form, the CDR3 reads TGTGCCAGCAGCCTGGGACTAGGCTCGGAGACCCAGTACTTC.

The gene calls are TRBV27 and TRBJ1-5; D not resolved. Germline V CDR1 and CDR2: MNHEY, SMNVEV (reference sequence). This CDR3 region has 13 residues. V was shortened by 2 bases and J by 6 bases, with 8 bases between the two germline ends. CDR3 sequence reads: CASSLNRGQPQHF. CDR3 DNA: TGTGCCAGCAGTTTAAACCGGGGTCAGCCCCAGCATTTT.

This clone was found a few times. The chain carries TRBV18 and TRBJ1-2; no definite D call. Per the germline V gene, CDR1 is KGHSH and CDR2 is LQKENI. Trimming removed 2 bases at V and 2 bases at J, with 6 bases between. The CDR3 is 13 residues long. The CDR3 is CASSPDNNYGYTF. CDR3 bases: TGTGCCAGCTCACCAGACAACAACTATGGCTACACCTTC.

The rearrangement joins TRBV5-1 to TRBJ2-7; 11 nucleotides match TRBD2. Germline CDR1 SGHRS, CDR2 YFSETQ. This CDR3 comprises 15 residues. J was trimmed by 3 bases and V by 4 bases; bases with no gene match: 6. The CDR3 nucleotides are TGCGCCAGCAGCATACTAGCGGGAGCGTTCTACGAGCAGTACTTC. It encodes CASSILAGAFYEQYF.

The chain employs TRBV5-1 and TRBJ2-1; 15 nucleotides line up with TRBD2. Germline CDR1 SGHRS, CDR2 YFSETQ. The trim removed 4 bases at V and 10 bases at J, leaving 6 bases unmatched. This CDR3 is 15 amino acids long. CDR3 bases: TGCGCCAGCAGCCCCCAGGGGACTAGCGGGAGGGAGCAGTTCTTC. This translates into CASSPQGTSGREQFF.

V is TRBV27 and J is TRBJ1-4; the D gene is possibly TRBD1 (6 bases). The CDR3 contains 17 residues. Trimming removed 0 bases from V and 0 bases from J, with 11 bases in between. Germline CDR1 reads MNHEY; CDR2 reads SMNVEV (reference sequence). The CDR3 spells CASSLSTGLATNEKLFF. The CDR3 DNA sequence: TGTGCCAGCAGTTTATCCACAGGGTTGGCAACTAATGAAAAACTGTTTTTT.